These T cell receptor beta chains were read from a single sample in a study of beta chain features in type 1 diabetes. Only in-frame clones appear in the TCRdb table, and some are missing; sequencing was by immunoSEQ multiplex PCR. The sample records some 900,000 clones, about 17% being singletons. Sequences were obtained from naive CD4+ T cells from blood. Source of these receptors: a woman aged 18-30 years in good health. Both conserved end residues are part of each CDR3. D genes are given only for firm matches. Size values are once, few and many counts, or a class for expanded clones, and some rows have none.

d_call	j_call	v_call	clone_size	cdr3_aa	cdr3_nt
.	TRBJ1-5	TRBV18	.	CASSPPGVSNQPQHF	TGTGCCAGCTCACCACCAGGAGTTAGCAATCAGCCCCAGCATTTT
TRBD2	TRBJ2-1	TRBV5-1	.	CASSQLLADPGNEQFF	TGCGCCAGCAGCCAATTACTAGCGGATCCGGGCAATGAGCAGTTCTTC
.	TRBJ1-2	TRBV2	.	CASRDDRLYGYTF	TGTGCCAGCAGAGATGACAGGCTCTATGGCTACACCTTC
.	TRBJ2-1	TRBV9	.	CASSVGVEVDREQFF	TGTGCCAGCAGCGTTGGGGTGGAGGTAGATCGTGAGCAGTTCTTC
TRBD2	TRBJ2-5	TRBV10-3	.	CAISDPGTSGRAGTQYF	TGTGCCATCAGTGATCCCGGGACTAGCGGGAGGGCCGGGACCCAGTACTTC
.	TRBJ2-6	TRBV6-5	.	CASSSAVSGANVLTF	TGTGCCAGCAGTTCAGCGGTCTCTGGGGCCAACGTCCTGACTTTC
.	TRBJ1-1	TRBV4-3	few	CASSQELTDTNTEAFF	TGCGCCAGCAGCCAAGAGCTGACAGATACGAACACTGAAGCTTTCTTT
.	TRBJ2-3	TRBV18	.	CASSPGGPGDTQYF	TGTGCCAGCTCCCCCGGGGGACCTGGAGATACGCAGTATTTT
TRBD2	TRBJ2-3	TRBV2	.	CASSGGSADTQYF	TGTGCCAGCAGTGGCGGGAGCGCAGATACGCAGTATTTT
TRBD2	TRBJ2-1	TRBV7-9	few	CASSVLAGETYNEQFF	TGTGCCAGCAGCGTCCTAGCGGGAGAGACATACAATGAGCAGTTCTTC
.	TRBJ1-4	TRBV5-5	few	CASSLGSGNEKLFF	TGTGCCAGCAGCTTGGGCAGCGGAAATGAAAAACTGTTTTTT
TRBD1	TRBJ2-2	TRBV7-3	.	CASSLTGTVNTGELFF	TGTGCCAGCAGCTTAACCGGGACAGTAAACACCGGGGAGCTGTTTTTT
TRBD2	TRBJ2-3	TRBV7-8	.	CASSLGPSGAGGDVRAQYF	TGTGCCAGCAGCTTAGGCCCCTCCGGGGCGGGAGGGGATGTAAGGGCGCAGTATTTT
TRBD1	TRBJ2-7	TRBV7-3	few	CASSSTGRGEQYF	TGTGCCAGCAGCTCGACAGGGCGAGGGGAGCAGTACTTC
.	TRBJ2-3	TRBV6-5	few	CASTNRETDTQYF	TGTGCCAGCACCAACCGGGAAACAGATACGCAGTATTTT
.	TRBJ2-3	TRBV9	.	CASSVAGWGTDTQYF	TGTGCCAGCAGCGTAGCCGGGTGGGGCACAGATACGCAGTATTTT
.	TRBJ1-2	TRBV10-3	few	CAISAGTGSYGYTF	TGTGCCATCAGTGCCGGGACTGGGAGCTATGGCTACACCTTC
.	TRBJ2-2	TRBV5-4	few	CASSFPSGELFF	TGTGCCAGCAGCTTTCCCAGCGGGGAGCTGTTTTTT
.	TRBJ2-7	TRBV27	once	CASSSRDTYEQYF	TGTGCCAGCAGTTCCCGGGACACCTACGAGCAGTACTTC
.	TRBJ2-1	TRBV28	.	CVSGRPYNEQFF	TGTGTTTCCGGACGCCCCTACAATGAGCAGTTCTTC
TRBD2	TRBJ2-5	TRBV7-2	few	CASSLASAGGETQYF	TGTGCCAGCAGCTTAGCCTCAGCGGGAGGGGAGACCCAGTACTTC
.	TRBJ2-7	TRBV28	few	CASSPPVTYEQYF	TGTGCCAGCAGCCCCCCTGTAACCTACGAGCAGTACTTC
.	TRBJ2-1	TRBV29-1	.	CSVVNRLSYNEQFF	TGCAGCGTTGTTAACAGATTATCCTACAATGAGCAGTTCTTC
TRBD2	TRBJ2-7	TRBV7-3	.	CASSLTSDPYEQYF	TGTGCCAGCAGCTTGACTAGCGACCCCTACGAGCAGTACTTC
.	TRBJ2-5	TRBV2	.	CASRPSAGPQETQYF	TGTGCCAGCCGCCCCTCGGCCGGGCCCCAAGAGACCCAGTACTTC
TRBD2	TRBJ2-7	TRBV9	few	CASSASGSGHEQYF	TGTGCCAGCAGCGCGAGCGGGAGTGGGCACGAGCAGTACTTC
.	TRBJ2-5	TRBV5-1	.	CASSFGDLQETQYF	TGCGCCAGCAGCTTTGGGGACCTCCAAGAGACCCAGTACTTC
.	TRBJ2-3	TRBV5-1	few	CASSLHLDTQYF	TGCGCCAGCAGCTTGCATTTAGATACGCAGTATTTT
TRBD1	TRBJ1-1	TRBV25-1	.	CASSEFVGTGMAEAFF	TGTGCCAGCAGTGAATTTGTTGGGACAGGGATGGCTGAAGCTTTCTTT
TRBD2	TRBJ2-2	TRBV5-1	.	CATSRAGDTGELFF	TGCGCCACCTCAAGGGCGGGAGACACCGGGGAGCTGTTTTTT
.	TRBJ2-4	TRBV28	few	CASSAASAGLAKNIQYF	TGTGCCAGCAGTGCCGCGTCAGCGGGTTTAGCCAAAAACATTCAGTACTTC
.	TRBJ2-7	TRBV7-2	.	CASSLGRSYEQYF	TGTGCCAGCAGCTTAGGGAGATCCTACGAGCAGTACTTC
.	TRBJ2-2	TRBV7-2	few	CASSSMPGANTGELFF	TGTGCCAGCAGCTCGATGCCGGGAGCGAACACCGGGGAGCTGTTTTTT
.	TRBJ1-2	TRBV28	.	CASMLHSYGYTF	TGTGCCAGCATGTTACATTCCTATGGCTACACCTTC
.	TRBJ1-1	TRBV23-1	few	CASGRGVNTEAFF	TGCGCCAGCGGCAGGGGTGTGAACACTGAAGCTTTCTTT
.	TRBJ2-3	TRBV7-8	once	CASSFSRVRTDTQYF	TGTGCCAGCAGCTTCTCTAGGGTTCGCACAGATACGCAGTATTTT
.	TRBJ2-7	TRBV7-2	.	CASSLGVTDTYEQYF	TGTGCCAGCAGCTTAGGTGTGACAGACACCTACGAGCAGTACTTC
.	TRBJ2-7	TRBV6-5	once	CASSYSAGSPPYEQYF	TGTGCCAGCAGTTACTCGGCAGGGTCCCCTCCCTACGAGCAGTACTTC
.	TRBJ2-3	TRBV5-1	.	CASSLFLAPSTDTQYF	TGCGCCAGCAGCTTGTTCTTAGCGCCTAGCACAGATACGCAGTATTTT
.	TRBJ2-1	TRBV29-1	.	CSVEEQEYNEQFF	TGCAGCGTTGAAGAACAGGAATACAATGAGCAGTTCTTC
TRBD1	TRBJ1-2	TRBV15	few	CATSRGPGQGLGGYTF	TGTGCCACCAGCAGAGGGCCTGGACAGGGGTTGGGTGGCTACACCTTC
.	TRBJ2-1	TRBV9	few	CASSVELVYNEQFF	TGTGCCAGCAGCGTAGAACTTGTCTACAATGAGCAGTTCTTC
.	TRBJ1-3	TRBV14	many	CASSPTRALSGNTIYF	TGTGCCAGCAGCCCAACCCGGGCCCTATCTGGAAACACCATATATTTT
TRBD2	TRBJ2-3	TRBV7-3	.	CASSEAGTRDTQYF	TGTGCCAGCAGCGAAGCCGGGACTAGAGATACGCAGTATTTT
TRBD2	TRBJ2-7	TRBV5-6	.	CASSLVGREKAYEQYF	TGTGCCAGCAGCTTGGTTGGGCGGGAGAAGGCCTACGAGCAGTACTTC
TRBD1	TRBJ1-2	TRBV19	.	CASSAWTGAQRGYTF	TGTGCCAGTAGTGCCTGGACAGGGGCGCAACGTGGCTACACCTTC
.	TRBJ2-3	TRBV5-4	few	CASSQSTDTQYF	TGTGCCAGCAGCCAGAGCACAGATACGCAGTATTTT
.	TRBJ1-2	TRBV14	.	CASSQGRNYGYTF	TGTGCCAGCAGCCAAGGCAGAAACTATGGCTACACCTTC
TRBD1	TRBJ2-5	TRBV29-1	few	CSVAWTGEETQYF	TGCAGCGTTGCCTGGACAGGGGAGGAGACCCAGTACTTC
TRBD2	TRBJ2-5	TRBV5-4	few	CASSTRTSGITQYF	TGTGCCAGCAGCACGCGGACTAGCGGGATTACCCAGTACTTC
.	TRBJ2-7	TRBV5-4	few	CASSLAPRNSYEQYF	TGTGCCAGCAGCTTAGCGCCAAGAAACTCCTACGAGCAGTACTTC
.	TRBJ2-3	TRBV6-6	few	CASRTDHEVDTQYF	TGTGCCAGCAGGACTGACCACGAAGTGGATACGCAGTATTTT
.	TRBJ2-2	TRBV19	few	CASGNRANTGELFF	TGTGCCAGCGGAAACCGGGCAAACACCGGGGAGCTGTTTTTT
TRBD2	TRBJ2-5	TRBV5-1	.	CASSASGSETQYF	TGCGCCAGCAGCGCGAGCGGGAGTGAGACCCAGTACTTC